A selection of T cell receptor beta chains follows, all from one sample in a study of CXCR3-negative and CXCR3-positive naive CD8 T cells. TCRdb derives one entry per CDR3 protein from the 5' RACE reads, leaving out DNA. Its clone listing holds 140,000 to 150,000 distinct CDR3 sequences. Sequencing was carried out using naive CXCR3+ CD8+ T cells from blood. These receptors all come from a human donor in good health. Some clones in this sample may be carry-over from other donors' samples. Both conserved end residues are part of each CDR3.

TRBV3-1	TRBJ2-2	CASSPRLVTGELFF
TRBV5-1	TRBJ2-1	CASSLDRLVNEQFF
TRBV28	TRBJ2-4	CASSLLGDENIQYF
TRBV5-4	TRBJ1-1	CASSLDPGMNTEAFF
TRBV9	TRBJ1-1	CASSPEWGNTEAFF
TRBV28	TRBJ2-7	CASSWIDYEQYF
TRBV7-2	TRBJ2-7	CASMLTLSGRVGEQYF
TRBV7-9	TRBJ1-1	CASSLEAWGNTEAFF
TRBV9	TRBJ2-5	CASSVSRLAGVEETQYF
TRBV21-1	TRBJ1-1	CASSSHASNTEAFF
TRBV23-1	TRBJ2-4	CASSQSATEVAKNIQYF
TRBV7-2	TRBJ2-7	CASSSLTGGHDEQYF
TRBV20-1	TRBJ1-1	CSARDRENTEAFF
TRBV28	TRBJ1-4	CASSPLISNEKLFF
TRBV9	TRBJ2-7	CASSGGGIAYEQYF
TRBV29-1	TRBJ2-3	CSVPDRLAGDFFTQYF
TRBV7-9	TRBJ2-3	CASSGTGTSGRSTDTQYF
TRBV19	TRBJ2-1	CASSMRSANEQFF
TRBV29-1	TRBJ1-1	CSVEEWSGAGGTEAFF
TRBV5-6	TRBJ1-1	CASSWGVGTEAFF
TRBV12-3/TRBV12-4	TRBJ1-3	CASSRANTIYF
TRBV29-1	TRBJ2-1	CSVPGVGEQFF
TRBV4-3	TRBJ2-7	CASSPPSDRWWDEQYF
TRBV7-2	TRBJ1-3	CASSSVGGASGNTIYF
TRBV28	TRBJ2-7	CASSLVDEQYF
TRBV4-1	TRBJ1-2	CVSSPRDGPVYGYTF
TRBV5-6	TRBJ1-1	CASSADSRIWDTEAFF
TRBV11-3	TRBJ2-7	CASSIRRDYEQYF
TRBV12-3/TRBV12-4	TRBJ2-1	CVPSGDYNEQFF
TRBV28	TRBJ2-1	CAIWSGAGGGNEQFF
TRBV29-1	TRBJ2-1	CSVVGTGDSSYNEQFF
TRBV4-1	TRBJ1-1	CASSQDREAFF
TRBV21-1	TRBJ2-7	CASSNNRADTYEQYF